In this sample, the clone carrying this T cell receptor beta chain turned up a few times. The junction departs from germline at one end; a sequencing error may be responsible. KT2, a clone with a known TCR, was spiked into unfractionated PBMC. Different KT2-to-PBMC ratios were created with a constant PBMC count. CDR1 is MNHNS and CDR2 is SASEGT in the germline V gene. The CDR3 is made up of 10 amino acids. These data belong to a study of quantifying T cell responses using KT2 cells. Overall study context: cDNA was made from DNase-treated RNA using alpha and beta constant primers. Under optimum conditions, T4 ligation efficiency was estimated at more than 8.5%.

An oligo carrying a UMI was ligated to the cDNA 3' end. First-round PCR used around 4 cycles and beta primers RC1.1 and RC1.2 covering TRBC1 and TRBC2. TCRdb processed the UMI-ligation and nested PCR reads anew with MiXCR; each CDR3 protein has one entry. In the table there are 40,000 to 60,000 distinct CDR3 sequences, roughly 11% of which are singletons. Material: PBMCs spiked with cells of the T cell clone KT2. V gene TRBV6-1 combines with J gene TRBJ2-6; the D is unclear. The receptor was isolated from a human donor. The CDR3 DNA sequence: TGTGCCAGCAGTTCCGCGTCCTTGGCTTTC. Protein sequence: CASSSASLAF.